A single sample gave rise to the 18 T cell receptor beta chains below, sequenced in a study of blood T cell repertoires in COVID-19. Using immunoSEQ multiplex PCR, the repertoire was profiled, and TCRdb retains in-frame clones only, with some absent. The sample shows about 46,000 clones, about 83% of them seen only once. The sequenced sample was peripheral blood. These receptors were obtained from a woman over 75 with acute or convalescent COVID-19.

The gene calls are TRBV28 and TRBJ2-3, with a weak D call TRBD2 (6 bases). The germline V gene encodes CDR1 MDHEN and CDR2 SYDVKM. V was pared by 9 bases and J by 0 bases, with 10 bases between. There are 13 residues in the CDR3. DNA of the CDR3: TGTGCCAGTAGCGGACCTAGCACAGATACGCAGTATTTT. Translating gives CASSGPSTDTQYF.

This chain uses TRBV3-1 (or the pseudogene TRBV3-2) with TRBJ1-1, with D perhaps TRBD1 (6 bases). The germline CDR1 and CDR2 sequences are LGHDT and YNNKEL (reference sequence). This CDR3 has 12 amino acids. Between the trimmed V and J ends, which lost 4 bases and 5 bases, there was a span of 8 bases. CDR3 DNA: TGTGCCAGCAGCCGCACAGGGACTGAAGCTTTCTTT. Residues: CASSRTGTEAFF.

This clone was observed once. J is TRBJ1-1 and V is TRBV5-6, with a possible D match to TRBD1 (6 bases). Germline values: CDR1 SGHDT, CDR2 YYEEEE. The CDR3 extends over 15 amino acids. V lost 2 bases, J lost 1 base, and 12 bases lay in between. CDR3 region: CASSFPTGTNTEAFF. DNA for the CDR3: TGTGCCAGCAGCTTCCCGACAGGAACGAACACTGAAGCTTTCTTT.

J is TRBJ1-1 and V is TRBV6-5, with 9 bases matching TRBD1. CDR1 is MNHEY and CDR2 is SVGAGI in the germline V gene. With V trimmed by 10 bases and J by 7 bases, 10 bases remained unmatched. The CDR3 is 13 residues long. The CDR3 DNA is TGTGCCATTAAGGGACAGGGAGGTGGTGAAGCTTTCTTT. Its translation: CAIKGQGGGEAFF.

The gene calls are TRBV4-1 and TRBJ2-1; the match to TRBD1 covers 8 bases. The CDR3 extends over 17 amino acids. The V gene's germline CDR1 is MGHRA and CDR2 YSYEKL. V dropped 4 bases and J dropped 1; count of bases not matched to a gene: 9. CDR3 DNA: TGCGCCAGCAGCCCCCTACAGGGGGTAAAATCCTACAATGAGCAGTTCTTC. It is translated as CASSPLQGVKSYNEQFF.

V is TRBV19 and J is TRBJ1-5, with D tentatively TRBD1 (6 bases). Looked up from germline, CDR1 is LNHDA and CDR2 is SQIVND (reference sequence). V shed 6 bases and J shed 5 bases, with 11 bases lying between them. The CDR3 loop spans 13 amino acids. CDR3: CASRHRVDQPQHF. The CDR3 DNA is TGTGCCAGTAGGCACAGGGTTGATCAGCCCCAGCATTTT.

The chain employs TRBV7-9 and TRBJ1-3; perhaps TRBD1 as D (5 bases). CDR3 length: 16 residues. V was cut by 5 bases and J by 0 bases, with 14 bases left in between. The germline V gene encodes CDR1 SEHNR and CDR2 FQNEAQ (reference sequence). CDR3 DNA: TGTGCCAGCAGCCCCGGGACTTATAGCTCTGGAAACACCATATATTTT. Translating gives CASSPGTYSSGNTIYF.

This clone was observed a single time. The chain links TRBV27 to TRBJ2-7; D may be TRBD1 (5 bases). Germline CDR1 MNHEY, CDR2 SMNVEV (reference sequence). The V and J ends lost 4 bases and 0 bases respectively, with 10 bases between them. The CDR3 contains 14 residues. The CDR3: CASSSQGYSYEQYF. The CDR3 DNA reads TGTGCCAGCAGTTCGCAGGGATACTCCTACGAGCAGTACTTC.

The chain has TRBV9 and TRBJ1-5; no clear D. Germline CDR1 is SGDLS and CDR2 is YYNGEE. The CDR3 has 13 amino acids. With 0 bases removed from V and 2 bases from J, the gap between germline ends came to 3 bases. The CDR3 is CASSVAGNQPQHF. CDR3 nucleotides: TGTGCCAGCAGCGTAGCAGGCAATCAGCCCCAGCATTTT.

The rearrangement uses TRBV18 and TRBJ2-1, with TRBD2 matching over 10 bases. The CDR3 loop spans 17 amino acids. Germline-derived CDR1 and CDR2 are KGHSH and LQKENI. Germline trimming cut 1 base from V and 2 bases from J; bases unmatched to any gene: 5. CDR3 region: CASSPRLSGGAYNEQFF. The CDR3 DNA is TGTGCCAGCTCACCACGACTAAGCGGGGGGGCCTACAATGAGCAGTTCTTC. Supplemented by reference TRBV18 and TRBJ2-1, the full variable domain reads NAGVMQNPRHLVRRRGQEARLRCSPMKGHSHVYWYRQLPEEGLKFMVYLQKENIIDESGMPKERFSAEFPKEGPSILRIQQVVRGDSAAYFCASSPRLSGGAYNEQFFGPGTRLTVL.

V usage is TRBV29-1 and J usage is TRBJ1-2, with TRBD1 matching 9 bases. The CDR3 is made up of 14 amino acids. CDR1 is SQVTM, CDR2 ANQGSEA, per germline. V shed 3 bases and J 5 bases; nucleotides not matched to a gene: 7. The CDR3 protein is CSVERSGQGYGYTF. The CDR3, as DNA: TGCAGCGTTGAGAGATCGGGACAGGGTTATGGCTACACCTTC.

The gene calls are TRBV4-1 and TRBJ1-2, with a weak D call TRBD1 (6 bases). The V end was cut by 3 bases, the J end by 4 bases, with 15 bases between. The germline V gene has CDR1 MGHRA and CDR2 YSYEKL. This CDR3 comprises 15 residues. The CDR3 sequence is CASSQPLTGPYGYTF. CDR3 nucleotide sequence: TGCGCCAGCAGCCAGCCGCTCACAGGGCCCTATGGCTACACCTTC.

This clone was seen only once. The chain carries TRBV6-2 or TRBV6-3 and TRBJ2-4; TRBD2 matches 8 bases. J gave up 3 bases and V 2 bases, and 12 bases lay outside the gene matches. Per the germline V gene, CDR1 is MNHEY and CDR2 is SVGEGT. The CDR3 consists of 18 residues. CDR3 residues: CASSYPNLSGGNKNIQYF. The CDR3 DNA reads TGTGCCAGCAGTTACCCAAATCTAAGCGGGGGAAACAAAAACATTCAGTACTTC.

This clone has a count of ten or more. The chain employs TRBV9 and TRBJ2-7; D gene uncertain. Germline V gene data show CDR1 as SGDLS and CDR2 as YYNGEE. With 3 bases removed from V and 0 bases from J, the gap between germline ends came to 16 bases. CDR3 length: 16 residues. Written as DNA, the CDR3 is TGTGCCAGCAGCGGTAGTTTCCCGGTTAGCTCCTACGAGCAGTACTTC. This sequence encodes CASSGSFPVSSYEQYF.

This chain uses TRBV24-1 with TRBJ2-3; TRBD2 matches at 9 bases. The CDR3 runs 15 residues. CDR1 and CDR2 (germline): KGHDR, SFDVKD. Trimming cost V 5 bases and J 1 base; bases outside gene matches: 3. DNA of the CDR3: TGTGCCACCAGTGGGGGACTAGCAGGCACAGATACGCAGTATTTT. Translation gives CATSGGLAGTDTQYF.

This chain links TRBV7-5 with TRBJ2-3; the table's TRBD2 call for D was not verified on the DNA. TRBV7-5 is termed a pseudogene. This CDR3 spans 15 amino acids. In DNA form, the CDR3 reads TGTGCCAGAAGCTTAGCGGGCGGGGACACAGATACGCAGTATTTT. This translates into CARSLAGGDTDTQYF.

The count of this clone is one. The rearrangement uses TRBV5-1 and TRBJ1-2; unclear D gene. Germline lookup yields CDR1 SGHRS and CDR2 YFSETQ. The V end was cut by 4 bases, the J end by 7 bases, with 17 bases between. The CDR3 is 14 amino acids. CDR3: CASSPEHRAGGYTF. CDR3 sequence (DNA): TGCGCCAGCAGCCCAGAACATCGGGCGGGTGGCTACACCTTC.

This clone was recorded a few times. The V gene is TRBV12-3 or TRBV12-4, the J gene TRBJ1-1; 7 nucleotides match TRBD1. The CDR3 consists of 13 residues. V trimming: 5 bases; J trimming: 4 bases; junction bases outside the gene matches: 4. This chain's CDR3 is CASSRTGVTEAFF. CDR3 sequence (DNA): TGTGCCAGCAGTCGCACAGGGGTCACTGAAGCTTTCTTT.